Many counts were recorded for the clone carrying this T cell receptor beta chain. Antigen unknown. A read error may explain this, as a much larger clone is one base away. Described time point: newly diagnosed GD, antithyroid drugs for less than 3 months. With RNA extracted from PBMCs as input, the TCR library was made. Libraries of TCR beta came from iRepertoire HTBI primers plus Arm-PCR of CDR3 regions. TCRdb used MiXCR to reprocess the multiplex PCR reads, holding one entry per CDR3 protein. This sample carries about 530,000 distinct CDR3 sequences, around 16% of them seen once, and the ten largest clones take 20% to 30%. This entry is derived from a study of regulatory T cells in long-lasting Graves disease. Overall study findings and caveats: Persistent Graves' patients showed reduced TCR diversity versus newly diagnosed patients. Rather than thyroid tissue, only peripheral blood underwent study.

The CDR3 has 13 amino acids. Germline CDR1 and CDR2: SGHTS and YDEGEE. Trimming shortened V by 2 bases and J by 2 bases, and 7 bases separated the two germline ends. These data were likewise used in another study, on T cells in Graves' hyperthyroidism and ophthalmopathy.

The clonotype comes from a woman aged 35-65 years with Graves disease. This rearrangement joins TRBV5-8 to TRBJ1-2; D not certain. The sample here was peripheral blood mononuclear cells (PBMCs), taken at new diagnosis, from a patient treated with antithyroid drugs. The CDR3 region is CASSLVRNYGYTF. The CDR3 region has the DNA TGTGCCAGCAGCTTAGTGCGGAACTATGGCTACACCTTC.